This entry describes one T cell receptor beta chain. The same CDR3 is also encoded by other DNA sequences in this sample. Extracted from the samples, RNA was reverse transcribed into cDNA to serve as the sequencing template. The assay was immunoSEQ multiplex PCR, and TCRdb's table has in-frame clones only and misses some. The repertoire holds some 150,000 clones, about 88% seen once, with roughly 13% in the top ten. This sample stems from a study of CD8+ T cells in alopecia areata. Background on the study: Percent affected scalp area, the SALT score, rated treated patients' severity.

The CDR3 covers 15 residues. Germline lookup yields CDR1 SEHNR and CDR2 FQNEAQ (reference sequence). V dropped 1 base and J dropped 2 bases, with 11 bases sitting between them. Treatment of the sample: oral pan-JAK inhibitor, 5-10 mg twice daily. Specimens obtained from alopecia areata patients comprised lesional scalp punch biopsies and peripheral blood. A FACSAria was used to sort CD4+ and CD8+ T cells. These cells came from PBMCs. The TCR sequence derives from a human donor with alopecia areata. The gene calls are TRBV7-9 and TRBJ1-2, with D possibly matching TRBD1 (5 bases). The sample here was CD8+ T cells sorted from blood, taken at week 4, from a patient treated with tofacitinib. The DNA of the CDR3 is TGTGCCAGCAGCTTAGAGGGCAGGGAGAACTATGGCTACACCTTC. As protein: CASSLEGRENYGYTF.